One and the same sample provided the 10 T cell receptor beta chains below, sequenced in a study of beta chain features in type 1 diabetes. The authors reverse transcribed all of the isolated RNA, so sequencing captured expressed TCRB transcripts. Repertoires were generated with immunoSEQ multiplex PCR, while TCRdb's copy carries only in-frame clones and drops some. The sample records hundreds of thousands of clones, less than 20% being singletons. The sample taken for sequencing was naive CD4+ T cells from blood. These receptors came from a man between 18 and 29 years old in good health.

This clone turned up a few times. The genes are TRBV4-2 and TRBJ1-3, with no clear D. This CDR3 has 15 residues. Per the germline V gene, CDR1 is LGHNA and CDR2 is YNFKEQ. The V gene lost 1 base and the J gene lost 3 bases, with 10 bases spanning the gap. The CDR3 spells CASSQASILGNTIYF. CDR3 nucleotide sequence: TGTGCCAGCAGCCAAGCAAGTATCCTTGGAAACACCATATATTTT.

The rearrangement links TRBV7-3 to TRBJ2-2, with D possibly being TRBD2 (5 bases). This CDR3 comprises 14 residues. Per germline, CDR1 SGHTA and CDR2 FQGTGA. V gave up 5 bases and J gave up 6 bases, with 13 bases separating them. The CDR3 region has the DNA TGTGCCAGCAGCCCCGACCCCGGGGCCGGGGAGCTGTTTTTT. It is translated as CASSPDPGAGELFF.

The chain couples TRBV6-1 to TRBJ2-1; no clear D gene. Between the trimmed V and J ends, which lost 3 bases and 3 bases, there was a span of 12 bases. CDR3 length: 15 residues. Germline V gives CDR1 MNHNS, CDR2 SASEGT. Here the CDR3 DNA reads TGTGCCAGCAGTGAGTCTTCCAGCTACTACAATGAGCAGTTCTTC. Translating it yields CASSESSSYYNEQFF.

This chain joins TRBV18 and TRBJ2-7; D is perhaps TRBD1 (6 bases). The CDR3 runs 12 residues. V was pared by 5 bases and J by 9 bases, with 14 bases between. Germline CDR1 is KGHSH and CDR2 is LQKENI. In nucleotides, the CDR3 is TGTGCCAGCTCAGGGGGCTCAGGGATGCAGTACTTC. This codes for CASSGGSGMQYF.

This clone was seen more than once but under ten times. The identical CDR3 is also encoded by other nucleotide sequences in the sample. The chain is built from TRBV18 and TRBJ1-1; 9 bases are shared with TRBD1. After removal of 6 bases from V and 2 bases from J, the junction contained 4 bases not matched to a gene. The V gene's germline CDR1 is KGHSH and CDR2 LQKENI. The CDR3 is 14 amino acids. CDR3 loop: CASSLDRGNTEAFF. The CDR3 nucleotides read TGTGCCAGCTCGCTGGACAGGGGAAACACTGAAGCTTTCTTT.

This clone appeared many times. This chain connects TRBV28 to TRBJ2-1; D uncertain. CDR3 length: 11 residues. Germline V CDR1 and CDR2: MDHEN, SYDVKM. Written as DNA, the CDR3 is TGTGTTATATCCTCCTACAATGAGCAGTTCTTC. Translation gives CVISSYNEQFF. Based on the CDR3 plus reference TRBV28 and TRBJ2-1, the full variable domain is DVKVTQSSRYLVKRTGEKVFLECVQDMDHENMFWYRQDPGLGLRLIYFSYDVKMKEKGDIPEGYSVSREKKERFSLILESASTNQTSMYLCVISSYNEQFFGPGTRLTVL.

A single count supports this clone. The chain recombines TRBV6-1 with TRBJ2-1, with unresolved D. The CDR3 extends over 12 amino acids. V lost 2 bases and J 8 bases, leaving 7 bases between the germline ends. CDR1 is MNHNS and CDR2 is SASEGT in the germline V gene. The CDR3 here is CASSEQTDEQFF. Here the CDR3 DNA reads TGTGCCAGCAGTGAACAGACGGATGAGCAGTTCTTC.

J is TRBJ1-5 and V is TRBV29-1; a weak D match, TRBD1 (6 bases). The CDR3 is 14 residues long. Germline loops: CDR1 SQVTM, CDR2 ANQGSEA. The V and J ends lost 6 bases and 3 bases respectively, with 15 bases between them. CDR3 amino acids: CSVSTGTNNQPQHF. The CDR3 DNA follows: TGCAGCGTCTCTACCGGGACAAACAATCAGCCCCAGCATTTT. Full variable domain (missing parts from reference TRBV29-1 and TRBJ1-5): SAVISQKPSRDICQRGTSLTIQCQVDSQVTMMFWYRQQPGQSLTLIATANQGSEATYESGFVIDKFPISRPNLTFSTLTVSNMSPEDSSIYLCSVSTGTNNQPQHFGDGTRLSIL.

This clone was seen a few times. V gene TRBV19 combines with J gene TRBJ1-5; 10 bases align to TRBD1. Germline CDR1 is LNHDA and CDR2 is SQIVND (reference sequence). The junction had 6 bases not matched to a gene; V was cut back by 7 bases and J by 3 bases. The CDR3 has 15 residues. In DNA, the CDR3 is TGTGCCAGTATTCCGGGACAGGGGCCCAATCAGCCCCAGCATTTT. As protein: CASIPGQGPNQPQHF.

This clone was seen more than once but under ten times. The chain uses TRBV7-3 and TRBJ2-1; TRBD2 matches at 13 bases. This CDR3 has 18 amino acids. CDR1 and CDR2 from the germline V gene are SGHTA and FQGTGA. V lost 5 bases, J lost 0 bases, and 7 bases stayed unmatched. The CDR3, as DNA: TGTGCCAGCAGCCGGACTAGCGGGGGTTCCAGCTCCTACAATGAGCAGTTCTTC. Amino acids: CASSRTSGGSSSYNEQFF.